A single sample is the source of the 31 T cell receptor beta chains below, sequenced in a study of T cell responses to AZD1222 COVID-19 vaccine. Data came from immunoSEQ multiplex PCR; TCRdb stores just in-frame clones and leaves some out. The data hold about 120,000 clones, with around 91% observed a single time. The sequencing used peripheral blood, collected on day 0 of AZD1222 vaccination. These receptors came from an adult in good health.

This clone showed up just a few times. The chain employs TRBV7-8 and TRBJ1-5; D gene uncertain. V was clipped by 5 bases and J by 9 bases, with 14 bases between them. The germline CDR1 and CDR2 sequences are SGHVS and FQNEAQ. This CDR3 region has 13 residues. The CDR3 coding sequence is TGTGCCAGCAGCCCTTCTCGAGAGGGGCCCCAGCATTTT. As protein: CASSPSREGPQHF.

This clone was detected only a few times. CDR3 in amino acids: CASREDRGAYEQYF. CDR3 sequence (DNA): TGTGCCAGCAGGGAGGACAGGGGAGCCTACGAGCAGTACTTC. V usage is TRBV2 and J usage is TRBJ2-7; 9 bases are shared with TRBD1. V was clipped by 6 bases and J by 2 bases; unmatched bases: 5. Germline V gene sequence: CDR1 SNHLY, CDR2 FYNNEI. The CDR3 is 14 amino acids.

V and J are TRBV7-6 and TRBJ2-7; 7 bases are a match to TRBD1. CDR3 length: 15 amino acids. With V trimmed by 5 bases and J by 2 bases, 9 bases remained unmatched. Germline-derived CDR1 and CDR2 are SGHVS and FNYEAQ. The CDR3 spells CASSMSRDSTYEQYF. CDR3 nucleotide sequence: TGTGCCAGCAGCATGAGCCGGGACAGCACCTACGAGCAGTACTTC.

The rearrangement uses TRBV19 and TRBJ1-1; 8 bases map to TRBD1. Unmatched junction bases numbered 12, after V lost 7 bases and J lost 2 bases. From germline, CDR1 is LNHDA and CDR2 SQIVND (reference sequence). The CDR3 extends over 16 amino acids. CDR3 coding DNA: TGTGCCAGTACCCAGCCCGACAGGGGAATAAACACTGAAGCTTTCTTT. Translation: CASTQPDRGINTEAFF.

The rearrangement joins TRBV5-4 to TRBJ2-3; D remains ambiguous. There are 17 residues in the CDR3. Germline V gene data show CDR1 as SGHNT and CDR2 as YYREEE (reference sequence). V was cut by 1 base and J by 11 bases, with 26 bases left in between. The CDR3 nucleotides read TGTGCCAGCAGCTTGCGGTCAGGATCCGGCGGTTGGCGGAGGCAGTATTTT. It codes for CASSLRSGSGGWRRQYF.

The rearrangement links TRBV19 to TRBJ2-5, with D hard to call. The CDR3 totals 14 residues. The V gene's germline CDR1 is LNHDA and CDR2 SQIVND (reference sequence). V lost 3 bases to trimming and J lost 1 base, with 9 bases between them. CDR3 DNA sequence: TGTGCCAGTAGTATCGGTCAAAGCCAAGAGACCCAGTACTTC. It codes for CASSIGQSQETQYF.

This chain links TRBV11-2 with TRBJ2-5, with TRBD1 matching 8 bases. CDR1 and CDR2 from the germline V gene are SGHAT and FQNNGV. V lost 1 base to trimming and J lost 5 bases; unmatched junction nucleotides: 6. The CDR3 contains 15 residues. In DNA, the CDR3 is TGTGCCAGCAGCTTAGGCAGGGGGCTTCAGGAGACCCAGTACTTC. Translating gives CASSLGRGLQETQYF.

The V gene is TRBV30, the J gene TRBJ2-7, with 13 bases identical to TRBD2. Trimming removed 1 base from V and 0 bases from J; junction bases left unmatched: 0. Germline assignment: CDR1 GTSNPN and CDR2 SVGIG (reference sequence). The CDR3 runs to 15 residues. This CDR3 reads CAWSGTSGSSYEQYV. CDR3 coding DNA: TGTGCCTGGAGTGGGACTAGCGGGAGCTCCTACGAGCAGTACGTC.

The genes are TRBV19 and TRBJ1-4; D possibly corresponds to TRBD1 (5 bases). Germline loops: CDR1 LNHDA, CDR2 SQIVND (reference sequence). The V and J ends lost 5 bases and 4 bases respectively, with 14 bases between them. The CDR3 is 15 amino acids. The CDR3 nucleotides read TGTGCCAGTAGTCGGTTGGGGGTCAGTAATGAAAAACTGTTTTTT. It codes for CASSRLGVSNEKLFF.

The V gene is TRBV5-5, the J gene TRBJ2-2; 9 positions agree with TRBD1. Trimming cost V 4 bases and J 3 bases; bases outside gene matches: 4. Germline CDR1 reads SGHKS; CDR2 reads YYEKEE (reference sequence). The CDR3 totals 15 residues. The CDR3 protein is CASSTGTGHTGELFF. The CDR3 DNA reads as TGTGCCAGCAGCACCGGGACAGGGCACACCGGGGAGCTGTTTTTT.

V and J are TRBV27 and TRBJ1-4, with a possible D match to TRBD1 (6 bases). The ends were cut back, 11 bases at V and 8 bases at J, with 18 bases in the middle. The germline V gene has CDR1 MNHEY and CDR2 SMNVEV (reference sequence). The CDR3 covers 13 residues. The DNA of the CDR3 is TGTGCCTCCAAGGGGGGGGCTGGCGAAAAACTGTTTTTT. This codes for CASKGGAGEKLFF.

This chain links TRBV6-2 or TRBV6-3 with TRBJ2-2, with a possible D match to TRBD1 (6 bases). V shed 1 base and J shed 6 bases, with 12 bases lying between them. CDR1 is MNHEY, CDR2 SVGEGT, per germline. The CDR3 consists of 15 residues. CDR3 loop: CASSYFLTGSGELFF. The CDR3 DNA reads as TGTGCCAGCAGTTACTTCCTTACAGGGTCCGGGGAGCTGTTTTTT.

J is TRBJ2-7 and V is TRBV5-1, with D perhaps being TRBD1 or TRBD2 (5 bases each). The ends were cut back, 0 bases at V and 6 bases at J, with 10 bases in the middle. The germline V gene has CDR1 SGHRS and CDR2 YFSETQ. This CDR3 contains 13 residues. The CDR3 DNA reads as TGCGCCAGCAGCTTGGAAGCAGGGAGCGAGCAGTACTTC. Protein product: CASSLEAGSEQYF.

CDR3 bases: TGTGCCAGCAGTTTGGCACCTCACAGGGCGCGTGTTTACGAGCAGTACTTC. Protein: CASSLAPHRARVYEQYF. The chain carries TRBV27 and TRBJ2-7, with a weak D call TRBD1 (6 bases). V shed 3 bases and J shed 4 bases, with 22 bases lying between them. Germline V gene sequence: CDR1 MNHEY, CDR2 SMNVEV (reference sequence). This CDR3 contains 17 residues.

The sample holds a few counts of this clone. The J gene is TRBJ2-7, the V gene TRBV30, with 7 bases identical to TRBD1. This CDR3 has 13 amino acids. Germline loops: CDR1 GTSNPN, CDR2 SVGIG (reference sequence). V lost 0 bases and J lost 5; bases outside the gene matches: 4. The CDR3 DNA is TGTGCCTGGAGTGTAAAGGGGGCGGACGAGCAGTACTTC. Translating gives CAWSVKGADEQYF.

This clone was observed a single time. The chain carries TRBV5-8 and TRBJ2-3, with 9 bases matching TRBD1. CDR1 SGHTS and CDR2 YDEGEE come from the germline V gene. CDR3 length: 14 amino acids. Unmatched junction bases numbered 2, after V lost 4 bases and J lost 2 bases. The CDR3 loop is CASSRQGDTDTQYF. CDR3 nucleotide sequence: TGTGCCAGCAGCCGACAGGGGGACACAGATACGCAGTATTTT.

The V gene is TRBV7-2, the J gene TRBJ1-5; D is possibly TRBD1 (5 bases). The length of the CDR3 is 16 residues. In germline, CDR1 is SGHTA, CDR2 FQGNSA. Between the trimmed V and J ends, which lost 2 bases and 2 bases, there was a span of 13 bases. CDR3 protein: CASSLMPGTGNQPQHF. The CDR3 region has the DNA TGTGCCAGCAGCTTAATGCCAGGGACGGGCAATCAGCCCCAGCATTTT.

The chain couples TRBV2 to TRBJ1-2, with 10 bases matching TRBD1. Per germline, CDR1 SNHLY and CDR2 FYNNEI. V shed 5 bases, J shed 11 bases, and the junction held 2 bases outside the gene matches. This CDR3 has 11 amino acids. The CDR3 DNA reads TGTGCCAGCAGTTTGGACAGGGGGTACACCTTC. Translated, it gives CASSLDRGYTF.

V usage is TRBV2 and J usage is TRBJ1-4; the D gene is possibly TRBD1 (6 bases). This CDR3 has 14 residues. Looked up from germline, CDR1 is SNHLY and CDR2 is FYNNEI. V was clipped by 9 bases and J by 3 bases, with 14 bases between them. The CDR3 loop is CARKGEQPNEKLFF. DNA for the CDR3: TGTGCCAGGAAGGGGGAACAGCCTAATGAAAAACTGTTTTTT.

The J gene is TRBJ2-1, the V gene TRBV3-1 (or the pseudogene TRBV3-2), with D possibly TRBD1 on 6 matching bases. The V gene's germline CDR1 is LGHDT and CDR2 YNNKEL (reference sequence). There are 15 residues in the CDR3. Trimming removed 8 bases from V and 7 bases from J, with 21 bases in between. The CDR3 DNA sequence: TGTGCCAGCCGTCCGCAGGGGTCCAATCGGAATGAGCAGTTCTTC. This translates into CASRPQGSNRNEQFF.

The CDR3 sequence is CASSLGGQGPYNEQFF. The DNA for the CDR3 is TGCGCCAGCAGCCTGGGAGGACAGGGGCCCTACAATGAGCAGTTCTTC. The chain combines TRBV5-1 with TRBJ2-1; the match to TRBD1 covers 9 bases. With 4 bases clipped from V and 2 bases from J, the junction kept 7 bases outside the gene matches. The CDR3 loop spans 16 amino acids. CDR1 is SGHRS, CDR2 YFSETQ, per germline.

V and J are TRBV5-4 and TRBJ2-2, with 7 bases aligning to TRBD1. Trimming at V came to 4 bases and at J to 7 bases, leaving 7 bases not matched to a gene. In germline, CDR1 is SGHNT, CDR2 YYREEE (reference sequence). The CDR3 consists of 14 residues. CDR3 sequence reads: CASSELTGIGELFF. The DNA of the CDR3 is TGTGCCAGCAGCGAATTGACAGGGATCGGGGAGCTGTTTTTT.

This chain joins TRBV9 and TRBJ1-1, with D hard to call. This CDR3 spans 12 amino acids. V was cut by 3 bases and J by 7 bases, with 10 bases left in between. Germline CDR1 reads SGDLS; CDR2 reads YYNGEE. The CDR3 here is CASSAEGREAFF. The CDR3 DNA sequence: TGTGCCAGCAGCGCCGAGGGTCGTGAAGCTTTCTTT. Looking up the rest from reference TRBV9 and TRBJ1-1 gives the full variable domain: DSGVTQTPKHLITATGQRVTLRCSPRSGDLSVYWYQQSLDQGLQFLIQYYNGEERAKGNILERFSAQQFPDLHSELNLSSLELGDSALYFCASSAEGREAFFGQGTRLTVV.

J is TRBJ2-3 and V is TRBV7-8, with TRBD1 as a possible D gene (5 bases). V was pared by 1 base and J by 3 bases, with 14 bases between. The CDR3 covers 16 residues. Looked up from germline, CDR1 is SGHVS and CDR2 is FQNEAQ. CDR3 nucleotide sequence: TGTGCCAGCAGCTTAGGTGTTAGGGGTGCAACAGATACGCAGTATTTT. Amino acids: CASSLGVRGATDTQYF.

The chain joins TRBV28 to TRBJ1-2, with 7 bases aligning to TRBD1. This CDR3 contains 13 residues. Germline CDR1 is MDHEN and CDR2 is SYDVKM. After removal of 7 bases from V and 4 bases from J, the junction contained 6 bases not matched to a gene. CDR3 in DNA: TGTGCCAGCACCTATGACAGGGTCTATGGCTACACCTTC. Translated: CASTYDRVYGYTF.

The chain combines TRBV24-1 with TRBJ1-2; D not resolved. V lost 0 bases, J lost 3 bases, and 7 bases lay in between. This CDR3 has 14 residues. Germline-derived CDR1 and CDR2 are KGHDR and SFDVKD. CDR3 DNA: TGTGCCACCAGTGATTTGGGTACAGACTATGGCTACACCTTC. Translation: CATSDLGTDYGYTF.

CDR3 in DNA: TGTGCCAGCAGTTACTCGGAATCCGGGTGGGGCTATGGCTACACCTTC. This sequence encodes CASSYSESGWGYGYTF. The V gene is TRBV6-5, the J gene TRBJ1-2; D gene ambiguous. CDR3 length: 16 residues. Deletions cut 0 bases from V and 4 bases from J, with 15 bases between. Germline CDR1 and CDR2: MNHEY and SVGAGI.

The chain is built from TRBV6-6 and TRBJ2-2; TRBD1 aligns across 8 bases. The CDR3 length is 15 residues. The germline gives CDR1 MNHNY, CDR2 SVGAGI (reference sequence). V trimming: 3 bases; J trimming: 4 bases; junction bases outside the gene matches: 4. Here the CDR3 reads CASSYDRGGTGELFF. In nucleotides, the CDR3 is TGTGCCAGCAGTTATGACAGGGGTGGCACCGGGGAGCTGTTTTTT.

The chain is built from TRBV5-6 and TRBJ2-5; perhaps TRBD1 as D (7 bases). The germline V gene encodes CDR1 SGHDT and CDR2 YYEEEE. This CDR3 spans 13 amino acids. V lost 2 bases and J lost 5, with 10 bases in between. Here the CDR3 reads CASSFAGGETQYF. CDR3 sequence (DNA): TGTGCCAGCAGCTTTGCAGGGGGGGAGACCCAGTACTTC.

The chain is built from TRBV6-4 and TRBJ1-1; D is ambiguous. CDR3 length: 14 amino acids. CDR1 MRHNA and CDR2 SNTAGT come from the germline V gene. With 0 bases removed from V and 1 base from J, the gap between germline ends came to 6 bases. CDR3 DNA: TGTGCCAGCAGTGACTCTTCCGAGAACACTGAAGCTTTCTTT. This gives the protein CASSDSSENTEAFF.

The gene calls are TRBV19 and TRBJ2-7; 7 nucleotides match TRBD1. The CDR3 has 14 amino acids. CDR1 and CDR2 (germline): LNHDA, SQIVND (reference sequence). V was clipped by 6 bases and J by 2 bases; unmatched bases: 7. The CDR3 loop is CASSVTQGTYEQYF. Here the CDR3 DNA reads TGTGCCAGTAGCGTAACACAGGGGACCTACGAGCAGTACTTC.